Listed below are T cell receptor beta chains from one sample, sequenced in a study of T cell responses to AZD1222 COVID-19 vaccine. The protocol was immunoSEQ multiplex PCR, while the TCRdb copy is restricted to in-frame clones and leaves out a portion. Among 140,000 to 150,000 clones, around 90% were seen once, and the ten largest hold roughly 1.5%. The sample was peripheral blood, taken 28 days after the second AZD1222 dose. The receptors stem from an adult who received the AZD1222 COVID-19 vaccine. CDR3s leave out the opening cysteine and the closing phenylalanine or tryptophan. Each record gives: J gene, V gene, clone size, CDR3 protein. Clone size, where shown, is once, few, many, or a class for clones that have expanded.

TRBJ1-2,TRBV2,.,ASRLGQGFYGYT
TRBJ1-3,TRBV3-1/TRBV3-2,.,ASSQVPSGGNTIY
TRBJ1-4,TRBV29-1,once,SVTGRSNEKLF
TRBJ1-5,TRBV21-1,.,ASSYRGGAGQPQH
TRBJ1-1,TRBV7-2,few,ASSLDVSNTEAF
TRBJ1-2,TRBV19,.,ASSMRGGTPYGYT
TRBJ2-3,TRBV28,.,ASSGYHIASTDTQY
TRBJ2-5,TRBV3-1/TRBV3-2,.,ASSQPWRGKETQY
TRBJ1-5,TRBV28,.,ASRMAVNQPQH
TRBJ2-2,TRBV30,.,AYPAGSGELF
TRBJ2-3,TRBV29-1,once,SVEDLGQSTDTQY
TRBJ2-1,TRBV3-1/TRBV3-2,.,ASRPREWYYNEQF
TRBJ2-5,TRBV4-2,.,ASSQETSLETQY